The entry below gives a single TCR beta chain sequence along with its context. No antigen is known for it. Sequencing used immunoSEQ version 4 in survey mode. Each sample used up to roughly 1 ug genomic DNA diluted to roughly 10 ng/uL. Repertoires were generated with immunoSEQ multiplex PCR, while TCRdb's copy carries only in-frame clones and drops some. The profile shows around 28,000 clones, 78% of them singletons. The data belong to a study of persistence of HIV-infected CD4 T cells. Study at large: CD4+ T cells responding to CMV or HIV-1 Gag were isolated.

Cells were stimulated with CMV-infected fibroblast lysates at approximately 10 ug/mL. Memory cells lacking CD40L and CD69 with high CD45RO were sorted. Inclusion required CMV-positive serology and CD4+ counts above 400 cells/uL. Trimming shortened V by 5 bases and J by 6 bases, and 13 bases separated the two germline ends. The germline CDR1 and CDR2 sequences are SGHVS and FNYEAQ. This CDR3 contains 13 residues. The material was CD4+ T cells sorted from PBMCs after roughly 18-hour stimulation, obtained from a patient who received antiretroviral therapy. This TCR was recovered from an adult woman with HIV who was CMV-seropositive. The chain uses TRBV7-6 and TRBJ1-1, with D possibly TRBD1 on 6 matching bases. In DNA, the CDR3 is TGTGCCAGCAGCGCGCGACAGGAATCTGAAGCTTTCTTT. It codes for CASSARQESEAFF.